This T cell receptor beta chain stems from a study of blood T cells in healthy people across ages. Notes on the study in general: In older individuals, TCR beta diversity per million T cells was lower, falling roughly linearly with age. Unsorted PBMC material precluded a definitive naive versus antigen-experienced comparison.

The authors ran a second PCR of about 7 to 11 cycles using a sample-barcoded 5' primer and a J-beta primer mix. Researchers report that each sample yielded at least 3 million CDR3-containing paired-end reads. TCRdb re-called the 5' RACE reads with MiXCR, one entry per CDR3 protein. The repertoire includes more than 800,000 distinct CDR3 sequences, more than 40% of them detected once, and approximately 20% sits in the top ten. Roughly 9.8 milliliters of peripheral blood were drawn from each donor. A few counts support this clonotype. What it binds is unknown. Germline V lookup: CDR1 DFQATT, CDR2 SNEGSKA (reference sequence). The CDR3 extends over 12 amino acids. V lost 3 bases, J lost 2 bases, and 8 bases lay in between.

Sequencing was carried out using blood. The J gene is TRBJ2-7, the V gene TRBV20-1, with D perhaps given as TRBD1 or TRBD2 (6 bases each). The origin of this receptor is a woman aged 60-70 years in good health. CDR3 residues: CSARRDTYEQYF. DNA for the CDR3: TGCAGTGCTAGGCGGGACACCTACGAGCAGTACTTC.